One and the same sample provided the 3 T cell receptor beta chains below, sequenced in a study of T-cell reconstitution after alpha-beta-depleted transplantation in children. Preparation of the TCRbeta library involved a method that used unique molecular identifiers. MiXCR, run by TCRdb on the PCR reads, gives a single entry per CDR3 protein. Of around 580,000 distinct CDR3 sequences in the sample, approximately 30% were seen once. This specimen consisted of PBMCs, obtained before TCRalphabeta/CD19-depleted stem cell transplant. The source is a boy under three years old with Wiskott-Aldrich syndrome, due to receive a stem cell transplant.

Concerning this clonotype itself: The junction departs from the called germline gene at one end, perhaps through a read error. This chain uses TRBV3-1 with TRBJ2-3; D unclear. The V gene's germline CDR1 is LGHDT and CDR2 YNNKEL (reference sequence). The CDR3 is 13 residues long. CDR3 DNA sequence: TGTGCCAGCAGCCAAGAAACCCTGGATACGCAGTATTTC. Amino acid sequence: CASSQETLDTQYF.

The chain is built from TRBV7-3 and TRBJ2-1; perhaps TRBD2 as D (6 bases). V gave up 4 bases and J gave up 3 bases, with 7 bases separating them. This CDR3 contains 13 residues. Germline loops: CDR1 SGHTA, CDR2 FQGTGA. DNA for the CDR3: TGTGCCAGCAGCTCTAGCGACTACAATGAGCAGTTCTTC. This sequence encodes CASSSSDYNEQFF.

Comment on this clonotype: Germline and junction disagree at one end, which may indicate a read error. The rearrangement joins TRBV5-1 to TRBJ2-7; 12 nucleotides match TRBD2. The CDR3 sequence is 14 residues long. Germline V lookup: CDR1 SGHRS, CDR2 YFSETQ. The CDR3 sequence is CASSGLAGNYEQYF. CDR3 DNA sequence: TGTGCCAGCAGTGGACTAGCGGGGAATTACGAGCAGTACTTC.